One sample yielded the 26 T cell receptor beta chains listed below, sequenced in a study of cytomegalovirus exposure and HLA in healthy donors. Both 60 Vbeta primers and 13 Jbeta primers went into the PCR. Sequencing used immunoSEQ multiplex PCR; TCRdb keeps in-frame clones, though not all of them. The table includes fewer than 200,000 clones, approximately 81% detected once. The sequencing sample was made of PBMCs. These receptors were obtained from a woman aged 25 to 39 in good health and CMV-seropositive.

V and J are TRBV28 and TRBJ1-6; 8 nucleotides line up with TRBD1. The CDR3 covers 13 residues. Germline CDR1 reads MDHEN; CDR2 reads SYDVKM. Trimming took 11 bases from V and 10 from J; bases not matched to a gene: 10. The CDR3 protein is CAGSGGAGSPLHF. For the CDR3, the DNA is TGTGCCGGATCAGGGGGCGCGGGGTCACCCCTCCACTTT.

The chain carries TRBV7-4 and TRBJ2-1, with D perhaps matching TRBD2 (7 bases). Germline CDR1 and CDR2: SGHVT and SQSDAQ. V was shortened by 5 bases and J by 6 bases, with 17 bases between the two germline ends. The CDR3 extends over 15 amino acids. CDR3 protein: CASSPQLGGPNEQFF. The CDR3 coding sequence is TGTGCCAGCAGCCCCCAACTGGGGGGGCCCAATGAGCAGTTCTTC.

This clone was observed a single time. This chain links TRBV7-9 with TRBJ1-1, with 8 positions matching TRBD1. The CDR3 is 16 amino acids. Trimming removed 3 bases from V and 1 base from J; junction bases left unmatched: 7. Germline V CDR1 and CDR2: SEHNR, FQNEAQ (reference sequence). The CDR3 loop is CASSLRPGQANTEAFF. Written as DNA, the CDR3 is TGTGCCAGCAGCTTGAGACCGGGACAGGCGAACACTGAAGCTTTCTTT.

This clone has only one observation. The rearrangement uses TRBV28 and TRBJ1-2, with D perhaps matching TRBD1 (6 bases). The CDR3 loop spans 12 amino acids. The V end lost 7 bases, the J end lost 7 bases, and 13 bases lay between the germline ends. CDR1 is MDHEN, CDR2 SYDVKM, per germline. The CDR3 coding sequence is TGTGCCAGCACCCTCGGCAGGGGTGGCTACACCTTC. Translating it yields CASTLGRGGYTF.

A few counts support this clone. J is TRBJ2-1 and V is TRBV4-3; 9 bases are a match to TRBD2. The V and J ends lost 5 bases and 3 bases, in that order; junction bases with no gene match: 8. Germline V lookup: CDR1 LGHNA, CDR2 YSLEER. The CDR3 covers 16 residues. The CDR3 DNA is TGCGCCAGCAGCGTACGACTAGCGGCCGGCTACAATGAGCAGTTCTTC. Translation gives CASSVRLAAGYNEQFF.

With regard to this clone: Compared with germline, one end of the junction differs, possibly owing to a read error. The chain links TRBV7-9 to TRBJ2-5; possibly TRBD2 for D (6 bases). The V gene's germline CDR1 is SEHNR and CDR2 FQNEAQ (reference sequence). CDR3 length equals 15 residues. The CDR3 DNA follows: TGTTCCAGCAGCCTCTCGGACTATCTCCAAGAGACCCAGTACTTC. It yields the protein CSSSLSDYLQETQYF. The variable domain in full, with the rest retrieved from reference TRBV7-9 and TRBJ2-5, is DTGVSQNPRHKITKRGQNVTFRCDPISEHNRLYWYRQTLGQGPEFLTYFQNEAQLEKSRLLSDRFSAERPKGSFSTLEIQRTEQGDSAMYLCSSSLSDYLQETQYFGPGTRLLVL.

The chain employs TRBV4-3 and TRBJ2-7; 9 bases are shared with TRBD1. Germline CDR1 is LGHNA and CDR2 is YSLEER. This CDR3 has 15 residues. The junction had 2 bases not matched to a gene; V was cut back by 1 base and J by 1 base. The CDR3 region has the DNA TGCGCCAGCAGCCAAGGGACAGGGGTATCCTACGAGCAGTACTTC. Its translation is CASSQGTGVSYEQYF.

V is TRBV5-1 and J is TRBJ2-7; D ambiguous. The germline gives CDR1 SGHRS, CDR2 YFSETQ. The CDR3 spans 15 residues. Between the trimmed V and J ends, which lost 0 bases and 2 bases, there was a span of 12 bases. The CDR3 spells CASSLAAIRTYEQYF. CDR3 nucleotide sequence: TGCGCCAGCAGCTTGGCCGCGATTAGAACCTACGAGCAGTACTTC.

The chain employs TRBV7-9 and TRBJ2-7; TRBD1 matches at 10 bases. CDR1 SEHNR and CDR2 FQNEAQ come from the germline V gene (reference sequence). V trimming: 3 bases; J trimming: 0 bases; junction bases outside the gene matches: 11. The CDR3 has 18 amino acids. CDR3 in DNA: TGTGCCAGCAGCTTGATCCCGGGACAGGGGTCTATCTCCTACGAGCAGTACTTC. It yields the protein CASSLIPGQGSISYEQYF.

The rearrangement uses TRBV5-4 and TRBJ2-2; 13 nucleotides line up with TRBD2. Germline loops: CDR1 SGHNT, CDR2 YYREEE (reference sequence). The ends lost 5 bases at V and 0 bases at J; junction bases unmatched: 1. This CDR3 comprises 16 residues. In nucleotides, the CDR3 is TGTGCCAGCAGGGGGACTAGCGGGGCGAACACCGGGGAGCTGTTTTTT. Encoded protein: CASRGTSGANTGELFF.

This chain connects TRBV29-1 to TRBJ2-5, with a possible D match to TRBD1 (6 bases). Deletions cut 3 bases from V and 2 bases from J, with 13 bases between. Germline V CDR1 and CDR2: SQVTM, ANQGSEA. The CDR3 is 14 amino acids. CDR3 DNA sequence: TGCAGCGTTGACCCAGGGGCAACACAAGAGACCCAGTACTTC. Protein sequence: CSVDPGATQETQYF.

The V and J genes are TRBV7-9 and TRBJ1-5; 10 bases align to TRBD1. CDR1 is SEHNR and CDR2 is FQNEAQ in the germline V gene (reference sequence). V lost 3 bases, J lost 6 bases, and 8 bases stayed unmatched. The CDR3 consists of 16 residues. CDR3 residues: CASSFRTGQGTQPQHF. The CDR3 DNA sequence: TGTGCCAGCAGCTTCCGGACGGGACAGGGGACTCAGCCCCAGCATTTT.

This clone was observed a few times. J is TRBJ2-5 and V is TRBV6-6; 14 nucleotides align to TRBD2. CDR1 is MNHNY and CDR2 is SVGAGI in the germline V gene (reference sequence). Losses at the gene ends were 10 bases for V and 5 bases for J; bases not matched to a gene: 12. The CDR3 has 16 amino acids. In DNA form, the CDR3 reads TGTGCCACACAGGCGAGACTAGCGGGGGGGGTGGAGACCCAGTACTTC. Translation gives CATQARLAGGVETQYF.

The chain links TRBV11-2 to TRBJ1-2, with no clear D. The ends were cut back, 5 bases at V and 7 bases at J, with 17 bases in the middle. This CDR3 is 14 amino acids long. Germline-derived CDR1 and CDR2 are SGHAT and FQNNGV. CDR3 nucleotides: TGTGCCAGCAGCCTAAGTCATCCTAATAGTGGCTACACCTTC. It translates to CASSLSHPNSGYTF.

The chain carries TRBV10-3 and TRBJ2-5, with TRBD2 matching 9 bases. CDR1 is ENHRY and CDR2 is SYGVKD in the germline V gene. After removal of 3 bases from V and 5 bases from J, the junction contained 4 bases not matched to a gene. The length of the CDR3 is 14 residues. The DNA of the CDR3 is TGTGCCATCAGTGAAGGCGGGGGGGAGGAGACCCAGTACTTC. Translating gives CAISEGGGEETQYF.

The rearrangement links TRBV2 to TRBJ1-6; 9 bases fit TRBD1. The CDR3 consists of 13 residues. Trimming cost V 6 bases and J 10 bases; bases outside gene matches: 4. The V gene's germline CDR1 is SNHLY and CDR2 FYNNEI. The CDR3 sequence: CASRADRGSPLHF. CDR3 bases: TGTGCCAGCAGAGCGGACAGGGGATCACCCCTCCACTTT.

The chain is built from TRBV7-2 and TRBJ2-7, with TRBD2 identical over 11 bases. This CDR3 is built from 19 residues. In germline, CDR1 is SGHTA, CDR2 FQGNSA. Trimming at V came to 5 bases and at J to 2 bases, leaving 17 bases not matched to a gene. CDR3 amino acids: CASSIRAVLAGGLTYEQYF. The CDR3 DNA follows: TGTGCCAGCAGCATACGGGCTGTCCTAGCGGGGGGACTCACCTACGAGCAGTACTTC.

The gene calls are TRBV18 and TRBJ1-5; 7 bases map to TRBD1. There are 15 residues in the CDR3. J gave up 5 bases and V 4 bases, and 8 bases lay outside the gene matches. Per germline, CDR1 KGHSH and CDR2 LQKENI. DNA of the CDR3: TGTGCCAGCTCACAACGACAGGGTAGGGATCAGCCCCAGCATTTT. This translates into CASSQRQGRDQPQHF.

This chain joins TRBV20-1 and TRBJ1-1; D ambiguous. The V end lost 5 bases, the J end lost 0 bases, and 4 bases lay between the germline ends. In germline, CDR1 is DFQATT, CDR2 SNEGSKA (reference sequence). The CDR3 sequence is 11 residues long. This CDR3 is CSAFVNTEAFF. For the CDR3, the DNA is TGCAGTGCTTTCGTGAACACTGAAGCTTTCTTT.

The chain is built from TRBV18 and TRBJ2-5; the match to TRBD1 covers 11 bases. The CDR3 is 17 amino acids. J gave up 5 bases and V 0 bases, and 8 bases lay outside the gene matches. The germline CDR1 and CDR2 sequences are KGHSH and LQKENI. The CDR3 loop reads CASSPPLGTGGLETQYF. The CDR3 DNA is TGTGCCAGCTCACCACCGCTGGGGACAGGGGGTTTGGAGACCCAGTACTTC.

This clone was observed once. The V call is TRBV2, the J call TRBJ2-1; TRBD2 might be the D (5 bases). The germline V gene has CDR1 SNHLY and CDR2 FYNNEI. Trimming pared 8 bases from V and 4 bases from J, leaving 15 bases between. This CDR3 has 14 residues. The CDR3 sequence: CASWRTPRYNEQFF. CDR3 coding DNA: TGTGCCAGCTGGAGGACTCCCCGGTACAATGAGCAGTTCTTC. The full variable domain, with the rest looked up from reference TRBV2 and TRBJ2-1, is EPEVTQTPSHQVTQMGQEVILRCVPISNHLYFYWYRQILGQKVEFLVSFYNNEISEKSEIFDDQFSVERPDGSNFTLKIRSTKLEDSAMYFCASWRTPRYNEQFFGPGTRLTVL.

Here the CDR3 DNA reads TGTGCCAGCAGTGATAATAGGCAGGGGGCGAAGAATGAGCAGTTCTTC. Translating it yields CASSDNRQGAKNEQFF. The genes are TRBV2 and TRBJ2-1, with 8 bases that match TRBD1. Trimming took 3 bases from V and 7 from J; bases not matched to a gene: 11. In germline, CDR1 is SNHLY, CDR2 FYNNEI. This CDR3 spans 16 amino acids.

V is TRBV6-5 and J is TRBJ1-5; TRBD1 matches at 9 bases. This CDR3 has 15 amino acids. CDR1 is MNHEY, CDR2 SVGAGI, per germline. Germline trimming cut 6 bases from V and 6 bases from J; bases unmatched to any gene: 9. Here the CDR3 reads CASSQDRGFAQPQHF. The CDR3 bases are TGTGCCAGCAGCCAGGACAGGGGTTTTGCTCAGCCCCAGCATTTT.

The chain combines TRBV18 with TRBJ2-3; weak D call: TRBD2 (6 bases). Germline loops: CDR1 KGHSH, CDR2 LQKENI. This CDR3 region has 17 residues. The V end lost 3 bases, the J end lost 1 base, and 17 bases lay between the germline ends. CDR3 sequence (DNA): TGTGCCAGCTCACCGCTCGTAAAACCGGGGGGCACAGATACGCAGTATTTT. It specifies CASSPLVKPGGTDTQYF.

The chain recombines TRBV5-1 with TRBJ2-5; weak D call: TRBD1 (6 bases). Trimming removed 2 bases from V and 3 bases from J, with 11 bases in between. The CDR3 is 14 amino acids. Germline CDR1 and CDR2: SGHRS and YFSETQ. As DNA, the CDR3 is TGCGCCAGCAGCTTTCAGGGGCAAGAAGAGACCCAGTACTTC. It translates to CASSFQGQEETQYF.

The chain recombines TRBV28 with TRBJ1-1; unclear D gene. Germline-derived CDR1 and CDR2 are MDHEN and SYDVKM. Trimming took off 5 bases at V and 0 bases at J, with 7 bases between the two ends. The CDR3 runs to 13 residues. Here the CDR3 DNA reads TGTGCCAGCAGTCCTCTAGTGAACACTGAAGCTTTCTTT. Translating gives CASSPLVNTEAFF.